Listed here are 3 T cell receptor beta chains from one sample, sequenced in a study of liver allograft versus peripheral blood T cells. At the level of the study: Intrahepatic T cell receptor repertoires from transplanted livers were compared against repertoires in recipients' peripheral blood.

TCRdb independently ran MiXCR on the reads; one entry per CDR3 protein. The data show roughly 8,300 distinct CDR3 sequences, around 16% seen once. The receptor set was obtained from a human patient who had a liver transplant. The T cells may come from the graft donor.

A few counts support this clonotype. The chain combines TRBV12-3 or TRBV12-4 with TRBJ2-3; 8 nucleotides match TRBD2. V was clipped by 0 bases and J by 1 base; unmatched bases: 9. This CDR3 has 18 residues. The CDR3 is CASSLASLGTRRTDTQYF. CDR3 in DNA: TGTGCCAGCAGTTTAGCGTCGTTGGGGACTAGACGCACAGATACGCAGTATTTT.

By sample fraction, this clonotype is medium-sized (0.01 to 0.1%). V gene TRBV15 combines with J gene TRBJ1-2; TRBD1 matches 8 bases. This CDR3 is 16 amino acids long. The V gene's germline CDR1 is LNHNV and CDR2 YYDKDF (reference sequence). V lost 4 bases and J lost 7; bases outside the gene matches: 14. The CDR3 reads CATSKGQETYGFGYTF. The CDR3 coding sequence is TGTGCCACCAGCAAGGGACAGGAGACGTACGGATTTGGCTACACCTTC.

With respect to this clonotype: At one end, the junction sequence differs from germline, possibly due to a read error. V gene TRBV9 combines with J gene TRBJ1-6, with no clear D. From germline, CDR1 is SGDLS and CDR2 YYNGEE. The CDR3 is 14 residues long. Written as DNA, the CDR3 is TGTGCCAGCAGCGCTAGCGTTTATAATTCACCCCCCCACTTT. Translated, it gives CASSASVYNSPPHF.